Below, 11 T cell receptor beta chains from the same sample are listed, as sequenced in a study of sequential checkpoint blockade in melanoma. Clones were read by immunoSEQ multiplex PCR, and TCRdb kept only the in-frame ones, dropping some. There are some 21,000 clones in the sample; approximately 81% occur only once, and about 9.4% lies in the top ten. Treatment denoted: randomized to nivolumab then ipilimumab (arm A) or the reverse (arm B). This sample comprised CD8+ T cells sorted from blood (inferred from file names), obtained from a patient given nivolumab and ipilimumab in sequence. These receptors were collected from a human donor with melanoma.

This chain joins TRBV4-3 and TRBJ1-6, with 10 nucleotides matching TRBD1. The V gene's germline CDR1 is LGHNA and CDR2 YSLEER. With V trimmed by 3 bases and J by 11 bases, 7 bases remained unmatched. The CDR3 consists of 15 residues. CDR3 region: CASSHLQGQGPPLHF. CDR3 sequence (DNA): TGCGCCAGCAGCCACCTACAGGGACAGGGGCCACCCCTCCACTTT.

The V and J genes are TRBV7-9 and TRBJ2-1; 10 positions agree with TRBD2. The CDR3 spans 15 residues. V was clipped by 5 bases and J by 5 bases; unmatched bases: 6. Per the germline V gene, CDR1 is SEHNR and CDR2 is FQNEAQ (reference sequence). This CDR3 is CASSPGTSVHNEQFF. Written as DNA, the CDR3 is TGTGCCAGCAGCCCCGGGACTAGCGTTCACAATGAGCAGTTCTTC.

This rearrangement joins TRBV7-2 to TRBJ2-7, with D unresolved. Trimming left V 5 bases short and J 2 bases short, with 10 bases between. CDR1 and CDR2 (germline): SGHTA, FQGNSA. This CDR3 comprises 13 residues. CDR3 coding DNA: TGTGCCAGCAGCCTAGTAGTGCCCTACGAGCAGTACTTC. Translated, it gives CASSLVVPYEQYF.

V is TRBV10-3 and J is TRBJ2-7; tentatively, D is TRBD1 or TRBD2 (5 bases each). Looked up from germline, CDR1 is ENHRY and CDR2 is SYGVKD. The CDR3 length is 14 residues. The V and J ends lost 10 bases and 0 bases respectively, with 16 bases between them. CDR3 loop: CASSGRGSSYEQYF. In nucleotides, the CDR3 is TGTGCCAGCAGCGGAAGGGGAAGCTCCTACGAGCAGTACTTC.

V and J are TRBV19 and TRBJ1-5; D not resolved. CDR3 length: 14 amino acids. The germline gives CDR1 LNHDA, CDR2 SQIVND (reference sequence). Trimming removed 3 bases from V and 1 base from J, with 7 bases in between. DNA for the CDR3: TGTGCCAGTAGTATCCGCGCGAGCAATCAGCCCCAGCATTTT. The encoded protein is CASSIRASNQPQHF.

This sequence joins TRBV15 and TRBJ1-6, with D perhaps matching TRBD1 (5 bases). CDR1 LNHNV and CDR2 YYDKDF come from the germline V gene (reference sequence). The CDR3 extends over 17 amino acids. Trimming took 5 bases from V and 10 from J, leaving 24 bases between them. This CDR3 reads CATSAPSGRGRGSPLHF. Written as DNA, the CDR3 is TGTGCCACCAGCGCCCCATCAGGGAGGGGTAGGGGATCACCCCTCCACTTT.

This clone has a handful of counts. The gene calls are TRBV7-7 and TRBJ2-2; 9 bases agree with TRBD1. The CDR3 consists of 16 residues. The V and J ends lost 6 bases and 4 bases, in that order; junction bases with no gene match: 9. Per germline, CDR1 SSHAT and CDR2 FNYEAQ (reference sequence). The CDR3 loop reads CASSPLAGQGTGELFF. The CDR3 coding sequence is TGTGCCAGCAGTCCTCTCGCGGGACAGGGCACCGGGGAGCTGTTTTTT.

This chain joins TRBV5-4 and TRBJ2-1, with 10 positions matching TRBD1. Germline lookup yields CDR1 SGHNT and CDR2 YYREEE (reference sequence). The CDR3 is 15 residues long. With 4 bases clipped from V and 5 bases from J, the junction kept 6 bases outside the gene matches. The CDR3 loop reads CASSHSGTGDNEQFF. The CDR3 coding sequence is TGTGCCAGCAGCCATTCCGGGACAGGGGACAATGAGCAGTTCTTC.

The genes are TRBV13 and TRBJ2-5, with 9 bases lining up with TRBD2. This CDR3 spans 14 amino acids. With 4 bases clipped from V and 5 bases from J, the junction kept 5 bases outside the gene matches. In germline, CDR1 is PRHDT, CDR2 FYEKMQ (reference sequence). The CDR3 region is CASSSLAGPETQYF. The CDR3 DNA reads as TGTGCCAGCAGCTCCCTAGCGGGGCCCGAGACCCAGTACTTC.

The V gene is TRBV19, the J gene TRBJ2-3; 7 nucleotides match TRBD2. This CDR3 region has 15 residues. The germline V gene has CDR1 LNHDA and CDR2 SQIVND (reference sequence). Losses at the gene ends were 4 bases for V and 6 bases for J; bases not matched to a gene: 10. The CDR3 DNA reads as TGTGCCAGTAGTACCCTCGGACTGGGGGGGGATACGCAGTATTTT. It specifies CASSTLGLGGDTQYF.

The chain joins TRBV9 to TRBJ2-1; 11 bases fit TRBD2. The CDR3 sequence is 15 residues long. V dropped 2 bases and J dropped 7; count of bases not matched to a gene: 5. The V gene's germline CDR1 is SGDLS and CDR2 YYNGEE. The CDR3 DNA follows: TGTGCCAGCAGCGTCTTAGCGGGGGGGCCTAATGAGCAGTTCTTC. Translation: CASSVLAGGPNEQFF.